A single T cell receptor (beta chain) is shown here with its context. There are 18 residues in the CDR3. Germline loops: CDR1 LGHNA, CDR2 YSLEER. V was pared by 0 bases and J by 4 bases, with 9 bases of the junction left unmatched. The data were taken from a study of blood T cell repertoires in COVID-19. Study summary: The cDNA or gDNA used as material had been derived from T cells, B-cell-depleted T cells, or PBMCs.

Study processing details: Researchers report that nucleated cell counts were estimated from reference gene primer amplification. Sequenced by immunoSEQ multiplex PCR; TCRdb stores in-frame clones only, minus some. The V and J calls and clone size are taken from that table; D and trimming were inferred from the DNA. Of about 220,000 clones in the sample, 80% to 85% were seen once. Sequenced sample: peripheral blood. V is TRBV4-3 and J is TRBJ2-1, with TRBD2 matching over 10 bases. This receptor was taken from a man aged 30-40 years with active or convalescent COVID-19. The CDR3 coding sequence is TGCGCCAGCAGCCAAGATACTAGCGGGACGGGGTTTTACAATGAGCAGTTCTTC. Translating gives CASSQDTSGTGFYNEQFF.